This TCR beta chain was sequenced in a study of CD8 T cells in ankylosing spondylitis. MiXCR, applied by TCRdb to the 5' RACE reads, yields one record per CDR3 protein. The sample lists 300,000 to 400,000 distinct CDR3 sequences, under 14% occurring once. General study points: Significantly higher representation of disease-linked clones was reported for matched ankylosing spondylitis synovial fluid.

This CDR3 has 15 residues. Germline lookup yields CDR1 SGHRS and CDR2 YFSETQ. V shed 3 bases, J shed 4 bases, and the junction held 4 bases outside the gene matches. This clonotype was observed at least ten times. What it binds is not known. This rearrangement joins TRBV5-1 to TRBJ2-1; TRBD2 matches at 10 bases. The sequenced material came from blood, either unsorted or a sorted T cell fraction (not recorded which). This sequence was found in a female donor with ankylosing spondylitis or in good health (not recorded which). CDR3 in amino acids: CASSSSGSNYNEQFF. The CDR3 region has the DNA TGCGCCAGCAGCTCTAGCGGGAGTAATTACAATGAGCAGTTCTTC.